The rows below give T cell receptor beta chains drawn from one sample of a study of blood T cell repertoires in COVID-19. TCRdb keeps only in-frame clones here, not all; method: immunoSEQ multiplex PCR. The data show a few hundred thousand clones, with 80% to 90% seen just once and over 2% held by the top ten. Sequencing was carried out using peripheral blood. All receptors derive from a man aged 25-45 years who had recovered from COVID-19. Both conserved end residues are trimmed from each CDR3.

V: TRBV30; J: TRBJ1-3; CDR3: AWSGGEPANTIY
V: TRBV5-8; J: TRBJ1-1; CDR3: ASSLNRGPTEAF
V: TRBV5-4; J: TRBJ1-1; CDR3: ASSHKQGADTEAF
V: TRBV4-1; J: TRBJ1-3; CDR3: ASSLGETADGNTIY
V: TRBV10-3; J: TRBJ1-2; CDR3: ATWTGSHGYT
V: TRBV12-3/TRBV12-4; J: TRBJ2-1; CDR3: ASSRDSREQF
V: TRBV6-5; J: TRBJ1-5; CDR3: ASSPGKRRQPQH
V: TRBV6-5; J: TRBJ2-7; CDR3: ASRDAGGNEQY
V: TRBV6-6; J: TRBJ1-6; CDR3: ASSYGQGGSPLH
V: TRBV20-1; J: TRBJ1-1; CDR3: SARGTGIMF
V: TRBV15; J: TRBJ1-2; CDR3: ATSRDSDPNYGYT
V: TRBV11-2; J: TRBJ1-5; CDR3: ASSSLSGKFQAQH
V: TRBV6-2/TRBV6-3; J: TRBJ2-7; CDR3: ASSVDRVSVEQY
V: TRBV7-6; J: TRBJ2-7; CDR3: ASSILSGSSYEQY
V: TRBV6-5; J: TRBJ2-3; CDR3: ASKTGDTQY
V: TRBV19; J: TRBJ1-5; CDR3: ASSNYGGGYQPQH
V: TRBV7-2; J: TRBJ1-3; CDR3: ASSLTGSGNTIY
V: TRBV7-8; J: TRBJ1-1; CDR3: ASSLAGELGKAF
V: TRBV27; J: TRBJ2-2; CDR3: ASTFRRGTGELF
V: TRBV7-9; J: TRBJ1-1; CDR3: ASSLTQQGEWGTEAF
V: TRBV6-5; J: TRBJ2-5; CDR3: ASSYSSTVQETQY
V: TRBV12-5; J: TRBJ1-3; CDR3: ASGLSPDRESDGGNTIY